These 5 T cell receptor beta chains were all obtained from the same sample, sequenced in a study of T cell responses to AZD1222 COVID-19 vaccine. Profiling relied on immunoSEQ multiplex PCR, and the TCRdb table lists in-frame clones only, not all of them. The sample holds 75,000 to 90,000 clones, around 93% seen once. This sample comprised peripheral blood, obtained 28 days after the second AZD1222 dose. These receptors came from an adult who received the AZD1222 COVID-19 vaccine.

The chain links TRBV7-2 to TRBJ1-3; no definite D call. This CDR3 is built from 12 residues. Germline V gives CDR1 SGHTA, CDR2 FQGNSA. V gave up 0 bases and J gave up 4 bases, with 1 base separating them. The CDR3 DNA sequence: TGTGCCAGCAGCTTAGCAGGAAACACCATATATTTT. This codes for CASSLAGNTIYF.

The rearrangement uses TRBV29-1 and TRBJ1-1; no firm D call. The CDR3 covers 13 residues. Between the trimmed V and J ends, which lost 0 bases and 6 bases, there was a span of 11 bases. Per germline, CDR1 SQVTM and CDR2 ANQGSEA. The CDR3 DNA reads as TGCAGCGTTGAAGATCTTCCACGGGCTGAAGCTTTCTTT. Encoded protein: CSVEDLPRAEAFF.

This clone was observed a few times. The chain uses TRBV19 and TRBJ1-1; the D is unclear. Germline V gene sequence: CDR1 LNHDA, CDR2 SQIVND (reference sequence). This CDR3 is built from 15 residues. Trimming stripped 0 bases from V and 3 bases from J, with 11 bases between. For the CDR3, the DNA is TGTGCCAGTAGTATAGAGGGTGTTCCGGACACTGAAGCTTTCTTT. Its translation is CASSIEGVPDTEAFF.

The CDR3 region has the DNA TGTGCCAGCAGCTTCCGGGGGACGAACACCGGGGAGCTGTTTTTT. Its protein is CASSFRGTNTGELFF. J is TRBJ2-2 and V is TRBV11-2, with a tentative D call TRBD2 (6 bases). There are 15 residues in the CDR3. The V gene lost 3 bases and the J gene lost 0 bases, with 8 bases spanning the gap. Germline CDR1 is SGHAT and CDR2 is FQNNGV.

The rearrangement joins TRBV10-3 to TRBJ1-2, with TRBD1 matching 9 bases. Germline assignment: CDR1 ENHRY and CDR2 SYGVKD. J gave up 7 bases and V 4 bases, and 7 bases lay outside the gene matches. This CDR3 has 14 residues. Here the CDR3 DNA reads TGTGCCATCAGTGGGGGGACAGGGACGTTTGGCTACACCTTC. Amino acid sequence: CAISGGTGTFGYTF.